This T cell receptor beta chain was sequenced during a study of cytomegalovirus exposure and HLA in healthy donors. Broader study findings: Three chains tied to CMV proved CMV antigen-specific in vitro.

The PCR contained 60 Vbeta and 13 Jbeta primers. TCRdb's table, derived via immunoSEQ multiplex PCR, lists solely in-frame clones and lacks some. Altogether over 55,000 clones are present, around three quarters being singletons, with the ten largest covering more than 9.5%. Germline CDR1 reads KGHSH; CDR2 reads LQKENI. Trimming took off 3 bases at V and 3 bases at J, with 6 bases between the two ends. This CDR3 comprises 13 residues. Points on this clone: Its antigen is currently unknown.

This TCR was recovered from a woman aged 50 to 60 in good health and CMV-seropositive. Source material: PBMCs. The chain employs TRBV18 and TRBJ1-5; D not certain. CDR3 sequence (DNA): TGTGCCAGCTCACCCGCGCACAATCAGCCCCAGCATTTT. As protein: CASSPAHNQPQHF.